The TCR beta chain under discussion was sequenced for a study of blood T cell repertoires in COVID-19. Study-level background: COVID-19 samples collected from the United States, Italy and Spain covered acute and convalescent phases. From T cells, B-cell-depleted T cells, or PBMCs came the material, which was cDNA or gDNA.

The ends lost 6 bases at V and 8 bases at J; junction bases unmatched: 9. The CDR3 is made up of 14 amino acids. CDR1 is MNHNY and CDR2 is SVGAGI in the germline V gene (reference sequence). In the original processing: Reference gene primer amplification gave estimated nucleated cell counts. Sequenced by immunoSEQ multiplex PCR; TCRdb stores in-frame clones only, minus some. V, J and clone size reflect that table, while D and trimming were determined from the DNA. The sample carries under 140,000 clones, less than 75% recorded once. Sequencing was performed on peripheral blood. The chain recombines TRBV6-6 with TRBJ1-2; 10 bases match TRBD1. This TCR was sampled from a woman aged 60-70 years with acute or convalescent COVID-19. CDR3 in DNA: TGTGCCAGCAGACCTCGACAGGGGGCGGGCGGCTACACCTTC. It specifies CASRPRQGAGGYTF.